Detailed here is one TCR beta chain. This sample stems from a study of blood T cell repertoires in COVID-19. Per the original methods: Researchers report that nucleated cell counts were estimated from reference gene primer amplification. Data came from immunoSEQ multiplex PCR; TCRdb stores just in-frame clones and leaves some out. Clone size and V and J calls were adopted from that table, with D and trimming inferred from the DNA. Of around 150,000 clones in the sample, 75% to 80% were seen once. Germline V CDR1 and CDR2: SGHTA, FQGTGA. The length of the CDR3 is 20 residues. Trimming left V 3 bases short and J 1 base short, with 27 bases between. Assignment of participants to cohorts was predicated upon participant-reported clinical history.

This TCR came from a woman aged 50 to 60 who had recovered from COVID-19. The chain carries TRBV7-3 and TRBJ1-2; D not certain. Sequenced material: PBMCs or T cells enriched from blood (not recorded which). The CDR3 loop is CASSLFVKFRGTNLNYGYTF. The CDR3 DNA reads as TGTGCCAGCAGCTTGTTCGTCAAGTTTCGAGGCACAAACCTTAACTATGGCTACACCTTC.